One and the same sample provided the 3 T cell receptor beta chains below, sequenced in a study of T cell repertoires in cytomegalovirus infection. TCRdb independently ran MiXCR on the reads; one entry per CDR3 protein. The data show more than 650,000 distinct CDR3 sequences, less than 40% seen once. The sample taken for sequencing was PBMCs. Every receptor here comes from a human donor in good health (CMV status not recorded). Some clones in this sample may be carry-over from other donors' samples.

The rearrangement links TRBV2 to TRBJ2-1; no firm D call. Deletions cut 8 bases from V and 7 bases from J, with 12 bases between. Germline V gives CDR1 SNHLY, CDR2 FYNNEI. This CDR3 is built from 12 residues. As DNA, the CDR3 is TGTGCCAGCTATGGCGAGGCGAATGAGCAGTTCTTC. Its protein is CASYGEANEQFF.

The chain combines TRBV27 with TRBJ1-5; D might be TRBD1 (5 bases). The CDR3 extends over 15 amino acids. Trimming took 4 bases from V and 5 from J, leaving 15 bases between them. Germline-derived CDR1 and CDR2 are MNHEY and SMNVEV (reference sequence). The CDR3 DNA reads TGTGCCAGCAGTTCCGGGCTCTGGGGGGATCAGCCCCAGCATTTT. Translation gives CASSSGLWGDQPQHF.

This clonotype occurred a few times. The chain links TRBV15 to TRBJ2-1, with D possibly TRBD1 on 5 matching bases. Germline assignment: CDR1 LNHNV and CDR2 YYDKDF (reference sequence). Trimming took off 2 bases at V and 10 bases at J, with 12 bases between the two ends. This CDR3 is built from 13 residues. The CDR3 sequence is CATSRLGDTEQFF. CDR3 coding DNA: TGTGCCACCAGCAGATTAGGGGATACGGAGCAGTTCTTC.